This record covers a single T cell receptor (beta chain). Its antigen is currently unknown. Treatment described: oral pan-JAK inhibitor, 5-10 mg twice daily. Alopecia areata patients gave lesional scalp punch biopsies and peripheral blood samples. The V gene end was trimmed by 2 bases and the J gene end by 11 bases; junction bases not matched to a gene: 7. Germline assignment: CDR1 SGHNT and CDR2 YYREEE (reference sequence). The CDR3 spans 14 residues. The sample originates from a study of CD8+ T cells in alopecia areata. Study-wide context: Tofacitinib was given for 6 to 18 months, then stopped for 6 months. Findings and caveats of the study: TCRs were shared less clearly across patients than in mice, possibly for HLA-related reasons. Scalp samples also yield sequences of resident alphabeta T cells from normal skin.

RNA was extracted and reverse transcribed into cDNA as the sequencing template. Profiled with immunoSEQ multiplex PCR; TCRdb holds only in-frame clones, not every one. In the table there are some 190,000 clones, more than 55% of which are singletons. The chain joins TRBV5-4 to TRBJ2-1; 10 nucleotides line up with TRBD1. The sequence derives from a human donor with alopecia areata. Specimen: CD4+ T cells sorted from blood, collected around week 42, from a patient treated with tofacitinib. The CDR3 sequence: CASSLTGTGVKQFF. The CDR3 bases are TGTGCCAGCAGCTTAACCGGGACAGGGGTTAAGCAGTTCTTC.